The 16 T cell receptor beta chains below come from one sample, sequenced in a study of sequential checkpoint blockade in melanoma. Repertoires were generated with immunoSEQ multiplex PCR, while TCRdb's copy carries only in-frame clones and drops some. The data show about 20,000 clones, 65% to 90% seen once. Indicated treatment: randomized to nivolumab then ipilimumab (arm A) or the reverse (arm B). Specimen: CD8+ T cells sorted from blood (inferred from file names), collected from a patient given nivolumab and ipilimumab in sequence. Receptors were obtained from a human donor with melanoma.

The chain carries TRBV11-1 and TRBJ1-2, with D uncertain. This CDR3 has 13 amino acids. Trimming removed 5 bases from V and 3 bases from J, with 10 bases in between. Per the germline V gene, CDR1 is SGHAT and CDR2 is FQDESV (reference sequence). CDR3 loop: CASSHDSYYGYTF. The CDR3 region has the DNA TGTGCCAGCAGCCACGACTCCTACTATGGCTACACCTTC.

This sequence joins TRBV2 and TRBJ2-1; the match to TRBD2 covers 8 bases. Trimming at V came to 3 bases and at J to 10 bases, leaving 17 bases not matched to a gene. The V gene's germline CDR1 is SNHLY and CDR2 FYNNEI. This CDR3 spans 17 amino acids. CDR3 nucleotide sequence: TGTGCCAGCAGTGACCGCTTACTAGCGGCCGTGCAGGGGGAGCAGTTCTTC. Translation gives CASSDRLLAAVQGEQFF.

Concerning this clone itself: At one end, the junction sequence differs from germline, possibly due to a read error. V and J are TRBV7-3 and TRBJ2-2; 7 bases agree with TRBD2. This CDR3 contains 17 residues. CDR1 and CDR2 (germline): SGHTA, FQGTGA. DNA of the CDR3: TGTGCCAGCAGCGCCCACCCTAGCGGCGCGAACACCGGGGAGCCGTTTTTT. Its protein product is CASSAHPSGANTGEPFF. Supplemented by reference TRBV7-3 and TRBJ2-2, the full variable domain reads GAGVSQTPSNKVTEKGKYVELRCDPISGHTALYWYRQSLGQGPEFLIYFQGTGAADDSGLPNDRFFAVRPEGSVSTLKIQRTERGDSAVYLCASSAHPSGANTGEPFFGEGSRLTVL.

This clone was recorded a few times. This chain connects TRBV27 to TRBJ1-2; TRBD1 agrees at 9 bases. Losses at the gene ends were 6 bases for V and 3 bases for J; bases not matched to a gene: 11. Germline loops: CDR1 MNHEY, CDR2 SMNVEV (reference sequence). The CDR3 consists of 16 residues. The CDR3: CASSRLGDRAYYGYTF. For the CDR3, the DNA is TGTGCCAGCAGCAGGTTGGGGGACAGGGCGTACTATGGCTACACCTTC.

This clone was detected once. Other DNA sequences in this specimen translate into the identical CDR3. CDR3 amino acids: CASSLSRAYEQYF. The CDR3 region has the DNA TGTGCCAGCAGTTTAAGCCGGGCCTACGAGCAGTACTTC. The V and J genes are TRBV28 and TRBJ2-7; D ambiguous. The CDR3 length is 13 residues. The germline CDR1 and CDR2 sequences are MDHEN and SYDVKM. V was trimmed by 2 bases and J by 2 bases, leaving 7 bases between them.

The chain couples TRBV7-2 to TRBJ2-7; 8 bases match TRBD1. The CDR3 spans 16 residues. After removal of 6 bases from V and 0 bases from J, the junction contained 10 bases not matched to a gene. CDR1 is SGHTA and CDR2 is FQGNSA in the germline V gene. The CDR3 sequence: CASRPNRQGSSYEQYF. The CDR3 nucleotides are TGTGCCAGCAGGCCGAATCGACAGGGGAGCTCCTACGAGCAGTACTTC.

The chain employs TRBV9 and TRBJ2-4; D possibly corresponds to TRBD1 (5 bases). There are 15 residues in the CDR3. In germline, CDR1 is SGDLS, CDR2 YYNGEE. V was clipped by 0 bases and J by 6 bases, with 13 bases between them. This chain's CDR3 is CASSVDSGFINIQYF. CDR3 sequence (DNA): TGTGCCAGCAGCGTAGATTCAGGGTTCATAAACATTCAGTACTTC.

The CDR3 region has the DNA TGTGCCAGCAGTTACTTTGGGAGCTATGGCTACACCTTC. Translating gives CASSYFGSYGYTF. The chain combines TRBV6-5 with TRBJ1-2; D gene unclear. The CDR3 spans 13 residues. V lost 1 base and J lost 4, with 7 bases in between. Looked up from germline, CDR1 is MNHEY and CDR2 is SVGAGI.

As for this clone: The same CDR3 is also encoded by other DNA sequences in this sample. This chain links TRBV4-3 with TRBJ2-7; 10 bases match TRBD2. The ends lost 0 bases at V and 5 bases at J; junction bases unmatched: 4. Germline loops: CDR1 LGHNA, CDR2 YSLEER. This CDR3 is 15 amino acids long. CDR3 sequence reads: CASSQDGTSGDEQYF. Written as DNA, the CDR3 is TGCGCCAGCAGCCAAGATGGAACTAGCGGGGACGAGCAGTACTTC.

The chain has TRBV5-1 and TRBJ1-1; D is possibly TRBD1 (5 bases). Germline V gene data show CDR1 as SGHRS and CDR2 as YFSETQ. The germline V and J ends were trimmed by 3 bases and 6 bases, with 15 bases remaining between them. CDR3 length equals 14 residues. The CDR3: CASSWAEAGPEAFF. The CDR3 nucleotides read TGCGCCAGCAGCTGGGCCGAGGCGGGGCCTGAAGCTTTCTTT.

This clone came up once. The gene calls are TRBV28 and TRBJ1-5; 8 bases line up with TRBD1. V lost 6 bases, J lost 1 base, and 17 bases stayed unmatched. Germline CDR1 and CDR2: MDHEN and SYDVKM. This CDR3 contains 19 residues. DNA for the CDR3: TGTGCCAGCAGCTCCGGACAGGGAGTATGGAGCAGGAGCAATCAGCCCCAGCATTTT. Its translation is CASSSGQGVWSRSNQPQHF.

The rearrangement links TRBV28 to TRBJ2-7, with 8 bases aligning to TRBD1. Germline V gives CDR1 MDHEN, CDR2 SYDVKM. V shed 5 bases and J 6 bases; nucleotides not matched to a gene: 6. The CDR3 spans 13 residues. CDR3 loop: CASSPRGLVEQYF. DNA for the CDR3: TGTGCCAGCAGTCCCAGGGGGCTTGTCGAGCAGTACTTC.

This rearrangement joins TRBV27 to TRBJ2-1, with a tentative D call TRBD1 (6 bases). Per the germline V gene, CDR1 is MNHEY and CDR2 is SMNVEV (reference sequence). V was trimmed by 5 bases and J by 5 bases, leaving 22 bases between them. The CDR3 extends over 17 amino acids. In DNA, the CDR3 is TGTGCCAGCAGTCCAGAGGACAGCCCGATCGGCAACAATGAGCAGTTCTTC. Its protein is CASSPEDSPIGNNEQFF.

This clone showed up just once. CDR3 coding DNA: TGCAGCGCCCTCCACGGGACAATTGAAGCTTTCTTT. Translation: CSALHGTIEAFF. V gene TRBV29-1 combines with J gene TRBJ1-1, with a possible D match to TRBD1 (6 bases). Trimming cost V 7 bases and J 7 bases, with 16 bases left between them. This CDR3 has 12 amino acids. The germline CDR1 and CDR2 sequences are SQVTM and ANQGSEA.

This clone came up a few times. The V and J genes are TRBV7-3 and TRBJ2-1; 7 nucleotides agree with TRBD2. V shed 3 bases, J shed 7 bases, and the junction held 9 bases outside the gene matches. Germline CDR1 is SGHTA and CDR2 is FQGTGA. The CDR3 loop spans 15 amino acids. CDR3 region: CASSFGGTPGNEQFF. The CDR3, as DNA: TGTGCCAGCAGCTTCGGGGGGACCCCAGGGAATGAGCAGTTCTTC.

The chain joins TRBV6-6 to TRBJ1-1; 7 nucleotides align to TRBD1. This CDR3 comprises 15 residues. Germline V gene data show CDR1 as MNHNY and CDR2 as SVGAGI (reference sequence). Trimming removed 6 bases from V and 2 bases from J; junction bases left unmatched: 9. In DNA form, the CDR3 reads TGTGCCAGCAGGCCCAAGACAGGGATAAACACTGAAGCTTTCTTT. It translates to CASRPKTGINTEAFF.